The rows below give T cell receptor beta chains drawn from one sample of a study of T cell repertoires in cytomegalovirus infection. TCRdb reprocessed the reads with MiXCR, giving one entry per CDR3 protein. Seen here are approximately 700,000 distinct CDR3 sequences, approximately 34% observed once, and the top ten hold around 3%. The specimen sequenced was PBMCs. Receptor source: a human donor in good health (CMV status not recorded). Some clones in this sample may be carry-over from other donors' samples. CDR3s include the opening cysteine and the closing phenylalanine or tryptophan. The order of the fields is V gene, clone size, CDR3 protein. Size is stated for part of the rows, as once, few or many counts, or as a class when the clone is expanded.

TRBV6-6 | once | CASSPLPAENTEAFF
TRBV28 | few | CASSSAGLRGSYEQYF
TRBV27 | few | CASRLTSPDRGLYQPQHF
TRBV7-3 | - | CTSSPPNRGIDEQFF
TRBV27 | - | CASRVAGGPYEQYF
TRBV7-9 | few | CASSLGQPSSYNEQFF
TRBV29-1 | - | CSVELLSHNEQFF
TRBV3-1 | - | CASSPNLRGQSQHF
TRBV10-3 | - | CAIGEREGLYNEQFF
TRBV7-2 | few | CASSLTTSGNTDTQYF
TRBV19 | few | CASSIRGSNQPQHF
TRBV29-1 | - | CSVEYGANEKLFF
TRBV4-2 | - | CASSPETFRLAEKLFF
TRBV12-3/TRBV12-4 | few | CASSSVRGQEAFF
TRBV3-1 | - | CASSDTRANTGELFF
TRBV18 | - | CASSLEVSGANVLTF
TRBV19 | - | CASITGNSPLHF
TRBV12-3/TRBV12-4 | many | CASSLVQGATNEKLFF
TRBV5-1 | - | CASSLVAGDPQPQHF
TRBV28 | - | CASSFLSGDTEAFF
TRBV6-6 | - | CASRLGLGELFF
TRBV7-9 | few | CASSLVGGRTDTQYF
TRBV28 | - | CASSFSGDETQYF
TRBV4-1 | - | CASSQVGSTDEQYF
TRBV5-1 | - | CATRRSTGIETQYF
TRBV12-3/TRBV12-4 | - | CASSLTPAGFDEQYF
TRBV12-3/TRBV12-4 | - | CASGGGQGDYGYTF
TRBV28 | few | CASSPRLAGAYNEQFF
TRBV15 | - | CATSTDRGTYEQYF
TRBV28 | - | CASSTKGTIYF
TRBV11-3 | - | CASSLTVGRDTQYF
TRBV10-2 | few | CASREKGDSPLHF
TRBV7-2 | many | CASSFVWGANYGYTF
TRBV5-1 | - | CASSSRTAVDTEAFF
TRBV7-9 | - | CASSSHSGRGVDEQYF
TRBV7-9 | few | CASSSRQVYGYTF
TRBV7-2 | - | CASSALVLADQETQYF
TRBV12-3/TRBV12-4 | few | CASSLSVERNYEQYF
TRBV14 | - | CASSQSANTEAFF
TRBV24-1 | few | CATSETGRTSTDTQYF
TRBV12-3/TRBV12-4 | few | CASSLKLDVSYNEQFF
TRBV20-1 | - | CSGRYSNQPQHF
TRBV6-6 | - | CASSYSDWSTDTQYF
TRBV6-8 | few | CASSPWGTGAGDGYTF
TRBV27 | - | CASSLFGAWGETQYF
TRBV29-1 | - | CSVVASGGNTGELFF
TRBV28 | - | CASRPADRGYGYTF
TRBV4-1 | - | CASSHATQRGGTDTQYF
TRBV28 | few | CASSFRLAGDHEQFF
TRBV6-5 | - | CASSYWGGREKLFF
TRBV6-6 | few | CASSFGGQGVSDTQYF
TRBV27 | - | CASRSLGGQGEARNVLTF
TRBV27 | - | CASSFSGGPLQNTGELFF
TRBV7-9 | few | CASSSGGSEAFF